What follows describes a single T cell receptor (beta chain). The data were taken from a study of CD8 T cells in Susac syndrome. V was trimmed by 5 bases and J by 2 bases, leaving 10 bases between them. Germline V gene lookup returns CDR1 PRHDT and CDR2 FYEKMQ (reference sequence). The CDR3 totals 13 residues. Reverse transcription of 0.5 to 1 ug RNA was performed with random hexamers. Multiplex immunoSEQ PCR targeted 54 Vbeta and 13 Jbeta TCR beta segments. MiXCR was run by TCRdb on the immunoSEQ multiplex PCR reads, yielding one entry per CDR3 protein. The repertoire holds about 140,000 distinct CDR3 sequences, with about 93% as singletons.

The chain uses TRBV13 and TRBJ2-7, with D maybe TRBD1 (6 bases). Input material: CD8+ T cells from PBMCs. The receptor was derived from a human donor in good health. CDR3 residues: CASSTNRAYEQYF. In DNA, the CDR3 is TGTGCCAGCAGCACAAACAGGGCCTACGAGCAGTACTTC.